The entry below gives a single T cell receptor beta chain sequence along with its context. Its antigen is unknown. The data were taken from a study of cytomegalovirus exposure and HLA in healthy donors. On the study more broadly: Membership in the Caucasian-associated ancestry cluster was found for around four fifths of roughly 360 genotyped donors.

Primers for the PCR totalled 60 Vbeta and 13 Jbeta. Original methodology: A later analysis counted 80 million or so unique TCR beta chains, 10 million to 12 million shared. TCRdb's copy holds only in-frame clones and misses some; the assay was immunoSEQ multiplex PCR. V and J calls and clone size follow that table, whereas D and trimming were derived from the DNA. The sample lists approximately 210,000 clones; more than 70% were seen once. Study-level findings and limits: In presence/absence analyses, roughly uniform sequencing depth across donors was assumed.

This TCR came from a woman aged 40-49 years in good health and CMV-seronegative. Sequencing used PBMCs.

The CDR3 DNA is TGTGCCAGCAGTTTAATCGGGAGGGCGTACAATGAGCAGTTCTTC. Its protein product is CASSLIGRAYNEQFF. This chain links TRBV27 with TRBJ2-1; TRBD2 matches 8 bases. CDR3 size: 15 residues. V dropped 2 bases and J dropped 4; count of bases not matched to a gene: 4. Germline V CDR1 and CDR2: MNHEY, SMNVEV (reference sequence).